This T cell receptor beta chain emerged from a study of OX40 agonist ivuxolimab in advanced cancers. About the study: Patients received ivuxolimab, an agonistic anti-OX40 (CD134) antibody. Partial responses were achieved by three patients: one hepatocellular carcinoma, two cutaneous melanoma.

Germline V CDR1 and CDR2: SQVTM, ANQGSEA. V lost 5 bases and J 4 bases, leaving 11 bases between the germline ends. The CDR3 length is 12 residues. About this clone: Its matching antigen is unknown.

Overall study findings and caveats: CD8+ T cells showed, on average, more clonal expansion than CD4+ cells.

Repertoires were generated with immunoSEQ multiplex PCR, while TCRdb's copy carries only in-frame clones and drops some. This table holds approximately 97,000 clones, roughly nine tenths found once. The rearrangement uses TRBV29-1 and TRBJ1-1; D is ambiguous. The sequence came from an adult with an advanced solid tumor such as melanoma, head and neck, liver or kidney cancer. Sample: CD4+ or CD8+ T cells sorted from blood, taken in a trial of the OX40 agonist ivuxolimab. The CDR3 sequence: CSVRDRSTEAFF. CDR3 sequence (DNA): TGCAGCGTTAGGGATCGGAGCACTGAAGCTTTCTTT.